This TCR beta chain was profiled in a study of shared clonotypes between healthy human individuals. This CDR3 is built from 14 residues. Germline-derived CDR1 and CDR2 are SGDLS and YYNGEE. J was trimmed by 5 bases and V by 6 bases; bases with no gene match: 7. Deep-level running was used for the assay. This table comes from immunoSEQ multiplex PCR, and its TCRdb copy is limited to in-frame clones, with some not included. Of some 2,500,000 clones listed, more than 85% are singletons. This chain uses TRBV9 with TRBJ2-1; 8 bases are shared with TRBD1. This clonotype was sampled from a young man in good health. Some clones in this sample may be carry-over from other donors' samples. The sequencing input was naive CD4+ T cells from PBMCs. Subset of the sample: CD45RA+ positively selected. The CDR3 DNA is TGTGCCAGCACCCCCGGACAGGGTAACAATGAGCAGTTCTTC. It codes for CASTPGQGNNEQFF.